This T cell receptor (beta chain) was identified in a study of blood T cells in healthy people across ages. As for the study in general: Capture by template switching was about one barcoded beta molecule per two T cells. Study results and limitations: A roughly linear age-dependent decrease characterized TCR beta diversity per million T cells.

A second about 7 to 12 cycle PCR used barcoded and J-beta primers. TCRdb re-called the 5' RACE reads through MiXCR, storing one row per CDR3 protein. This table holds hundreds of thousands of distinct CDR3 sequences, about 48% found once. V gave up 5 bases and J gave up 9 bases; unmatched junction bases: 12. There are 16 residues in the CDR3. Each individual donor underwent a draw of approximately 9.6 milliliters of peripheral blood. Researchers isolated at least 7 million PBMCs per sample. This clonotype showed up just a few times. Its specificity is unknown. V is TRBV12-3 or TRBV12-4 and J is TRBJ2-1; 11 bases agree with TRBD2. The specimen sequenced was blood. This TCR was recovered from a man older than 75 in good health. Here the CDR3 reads CASSPPTSGIGTEQFF. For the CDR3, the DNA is TGTGCCAGCAGTCCCCCGACTAGCGGGATAGGTACTGAGCAGTTCTTC.